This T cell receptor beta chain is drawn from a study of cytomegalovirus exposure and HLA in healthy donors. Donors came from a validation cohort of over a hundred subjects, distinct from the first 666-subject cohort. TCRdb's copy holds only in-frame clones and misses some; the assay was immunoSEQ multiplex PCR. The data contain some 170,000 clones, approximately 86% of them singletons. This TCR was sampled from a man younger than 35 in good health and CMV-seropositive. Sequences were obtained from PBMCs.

This chain's CDR3 is CASSQDGAGRARFF. CDR3 DNA sequence: TGCGCCAGCAGCCAAGACGGCGCCGGGAGGGCACGCTTCTTC. This rearrangement joins TRBV4-3 to TRBJ2-1, with 8 positions matching TRBD2. This CDR3 is built from 14 residues. The V gene end was trimmed by 0 bases and the J gene end by 16 bases; junction bases not matched to a gene: 11. Germline CDR1 LGHNA, CDR2 YSLEER.